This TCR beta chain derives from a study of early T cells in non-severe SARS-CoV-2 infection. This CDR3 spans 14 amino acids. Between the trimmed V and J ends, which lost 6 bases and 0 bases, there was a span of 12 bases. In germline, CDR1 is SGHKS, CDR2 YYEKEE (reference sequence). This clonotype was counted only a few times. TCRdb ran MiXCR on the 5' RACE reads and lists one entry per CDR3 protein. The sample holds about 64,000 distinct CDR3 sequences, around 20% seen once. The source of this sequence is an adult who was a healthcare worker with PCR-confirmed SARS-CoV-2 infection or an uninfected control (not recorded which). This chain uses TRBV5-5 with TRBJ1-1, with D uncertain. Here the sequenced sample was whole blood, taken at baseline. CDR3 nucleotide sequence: TGTGCCAGCAACCTCCCGACCCTGAACACTGAAGCTTTCTTT. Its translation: CASNLPTLNTEAFF.